Described below is a single T cell receptor beta chain sequence and its context. V was clipped by 3 bases and J by 5 bases; unmatched bases: 2. The CDR3 has 14 amino acids. Germline V lookup: CDR1 SGHNT, CDR2 YYREEE (reference sequence). These data originate in a study of blood T cell repertoires in COVID-19. Study as a whole: Spain, Italy and the United States supplied samples that represented acute and convalescent COVID-19. Sample material is recorded as cDNA or gDNA derived from T cells, B-cell-depleted T cells, or PBMCs.

Authors' analysis steps: Amplified reference gene primers provided the basis for estimating nucleated cell counts. Produced via immunoSEQ multiplex PCR; TCRdb's table is partial and in-frame only. That table supplies the V and J calls and clone size; D and trimming were determined from the DNA. The sample consists of under 250,000 clones, more than 65% of them appearing once. The genes are TRBV5-4 and TRBJ1-2; TRBD1 matches 12 bases. The sample was peripheral blood. The sequence came from a woman between 55 and 75 years old with acute or convalescent COVID-19. This CDR3 is CASSSGQGAYGYTF. The CDR3 DNA reads TGTGCCAGCAGCTCGGGACAGGGGGCATATGGCTACACCTTC. Combining the CDR3 with reference TRBV5-4 and TRBJ1-2 gives the whole variable domain ETGVTQSPTHLIKTRGQQVTLRCSSQSGHNTVSWYQQALGQGPQFIFQYYREEENGRGNFPPRFSGLQFPNYSSELNVNALELDDSALYLCASSSGQGAYGYTFGSGTRLTVV.